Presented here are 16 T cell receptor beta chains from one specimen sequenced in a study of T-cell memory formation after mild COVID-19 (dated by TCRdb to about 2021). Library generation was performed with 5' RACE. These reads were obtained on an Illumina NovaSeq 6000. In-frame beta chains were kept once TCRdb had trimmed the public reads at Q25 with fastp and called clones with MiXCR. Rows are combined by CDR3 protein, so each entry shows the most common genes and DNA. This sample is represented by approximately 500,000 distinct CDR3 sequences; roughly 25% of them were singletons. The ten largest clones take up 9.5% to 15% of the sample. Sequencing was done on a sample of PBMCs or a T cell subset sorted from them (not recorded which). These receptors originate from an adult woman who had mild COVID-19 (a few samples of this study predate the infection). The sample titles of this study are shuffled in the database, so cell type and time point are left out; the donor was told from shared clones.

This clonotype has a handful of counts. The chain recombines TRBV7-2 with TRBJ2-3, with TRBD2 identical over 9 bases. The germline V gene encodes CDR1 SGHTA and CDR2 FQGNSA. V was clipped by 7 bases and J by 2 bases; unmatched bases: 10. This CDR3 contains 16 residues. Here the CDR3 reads CASTRTSGPYTDTQYF. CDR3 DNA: TGTGCCAGCACCCGAACTAGCGGGCCTTACACAGATACGCAGTATTTT.

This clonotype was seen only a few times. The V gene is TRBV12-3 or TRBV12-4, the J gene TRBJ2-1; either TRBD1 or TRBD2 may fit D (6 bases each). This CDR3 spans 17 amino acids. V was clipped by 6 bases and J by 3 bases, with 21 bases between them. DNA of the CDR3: TGTGCCAGCAGCATAAGTAGTGGGGGGCTCTACTACAATGAGCAGTTCTTC. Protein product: CASSISSGGLYYNEQFF.

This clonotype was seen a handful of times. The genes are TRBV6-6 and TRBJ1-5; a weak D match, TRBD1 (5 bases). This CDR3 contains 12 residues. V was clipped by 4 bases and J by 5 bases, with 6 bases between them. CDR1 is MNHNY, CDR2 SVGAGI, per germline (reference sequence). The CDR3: CASSFRDQPQHF. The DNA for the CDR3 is TGTGCCAGCAGTTTCAGGGATCAGCCCCAGCATTTT.

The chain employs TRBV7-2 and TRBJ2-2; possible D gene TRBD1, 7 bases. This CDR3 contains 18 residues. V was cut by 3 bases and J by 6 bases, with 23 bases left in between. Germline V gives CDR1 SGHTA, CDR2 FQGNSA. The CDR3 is CASSFSSRTGGYSGELFF. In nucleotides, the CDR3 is TGTGCCAGCAGCTTTTCGAGTCGGACAGGAGGGTACTCCGGGGAGCTGTTTTTT.

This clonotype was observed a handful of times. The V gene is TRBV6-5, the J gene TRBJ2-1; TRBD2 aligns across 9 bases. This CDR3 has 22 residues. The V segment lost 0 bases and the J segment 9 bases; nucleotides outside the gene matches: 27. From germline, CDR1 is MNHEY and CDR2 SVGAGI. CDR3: CASSYSDGSGGIHLFGAGEQFF. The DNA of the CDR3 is TGTGCCAGCAGTTACTCCGATGGTAGCGGGGGAATCCATCTTTTCGGGGCGGGTGAGCAGTTCTTC.

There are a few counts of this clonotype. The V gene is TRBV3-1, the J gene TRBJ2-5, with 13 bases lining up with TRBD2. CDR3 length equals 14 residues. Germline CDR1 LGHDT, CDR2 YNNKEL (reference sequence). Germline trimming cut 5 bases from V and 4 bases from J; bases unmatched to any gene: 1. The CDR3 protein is CASSWTSGGETQYF. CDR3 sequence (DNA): TGTGCCAGCAGCTGGACTAGCGGGGGAGAGACCCAGTACTTC.

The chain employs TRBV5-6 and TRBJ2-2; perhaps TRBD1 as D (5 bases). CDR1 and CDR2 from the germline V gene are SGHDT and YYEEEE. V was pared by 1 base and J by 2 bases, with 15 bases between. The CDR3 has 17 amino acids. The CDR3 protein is CASSLQLTWGNTGELFF. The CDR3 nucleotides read TGTGCCAGCAGCTTGCAGCTTACATGGGGCAACACCGGGGAGCTGTTTTTT.

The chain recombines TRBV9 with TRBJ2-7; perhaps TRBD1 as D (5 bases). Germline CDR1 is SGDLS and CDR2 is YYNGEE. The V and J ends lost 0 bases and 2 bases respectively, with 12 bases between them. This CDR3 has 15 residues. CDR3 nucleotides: TGTGCCAGCAGCGTAGCTCCAGGGTCGGCCTACGAGCAGTACTTC. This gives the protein CASSVAPGSAYEQYF.

In DNA, the CDR3 is TGTGCCAGCAGCTTGGAGACGGAGACCGGCAATCAGCCCCAGCATTTT. It yields the protein CASSLETETGNQPQHF. The V and J genes are TRBV5-6 and TRBJ1-5; D ambiguous. Looked up from germline, CDR1 is SGHDT and CDR2 is YYEEEE. V lost 0 bases and J lost 2, with 12 bases in between. This CDR3 contains 16 residues.

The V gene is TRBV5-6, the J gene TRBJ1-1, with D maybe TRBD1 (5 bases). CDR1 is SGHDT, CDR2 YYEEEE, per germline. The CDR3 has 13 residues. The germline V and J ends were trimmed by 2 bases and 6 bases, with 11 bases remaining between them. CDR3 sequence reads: CASSFGAWAEAFF. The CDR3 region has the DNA TGTGCCAGCAGCTTCGGGGCTTGGGCTGAAGCTTTCTTT.

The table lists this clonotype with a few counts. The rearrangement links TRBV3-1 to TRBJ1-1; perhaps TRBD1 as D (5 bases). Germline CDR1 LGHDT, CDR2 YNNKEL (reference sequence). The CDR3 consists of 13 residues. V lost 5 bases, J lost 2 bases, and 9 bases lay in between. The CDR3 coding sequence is TGTGCCAGCAGCGCAGACAGTAACACTGAAGCTTTCTTT. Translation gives CASSADSNTEAFF.

This chain's CDR3 is CATSDLGGPYSYNEQFF. The CDR3 DNA reads as TGTGCCACCAGTGATTTGGGGGGACCCTACTCCTACAATGAGCAGTTCTTC. The chain carries TRBV24-1 and TRBJ2-1; TRBD1 or TRBD2 may be the D gene (5 bases each). With 0 bases removed from V and 0 bases from J, the gap between germline ends came to 11 bases. There are 17 residues in the CDR3. Germline values: CDR1 KGHDR, CDR2 SFDVKD.

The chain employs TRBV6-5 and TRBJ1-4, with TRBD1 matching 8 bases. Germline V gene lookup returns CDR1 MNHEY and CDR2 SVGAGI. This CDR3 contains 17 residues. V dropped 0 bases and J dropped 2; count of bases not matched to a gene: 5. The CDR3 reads CASSYSLGQATNEKLFF. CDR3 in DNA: TGTGCCAGCAGTTACTCATTGGGACAGGCGACTAATGAAAAACTGTTTTTT.

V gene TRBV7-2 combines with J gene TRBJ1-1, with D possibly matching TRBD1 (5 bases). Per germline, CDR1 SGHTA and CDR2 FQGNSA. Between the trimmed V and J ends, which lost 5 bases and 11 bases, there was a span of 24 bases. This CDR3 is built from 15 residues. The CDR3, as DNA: TGTGCCAGCAGCCCCACCAGAGACAGTAGCAACCTGGCTTTCTTT. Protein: CASSPTRDSSNLAFF.

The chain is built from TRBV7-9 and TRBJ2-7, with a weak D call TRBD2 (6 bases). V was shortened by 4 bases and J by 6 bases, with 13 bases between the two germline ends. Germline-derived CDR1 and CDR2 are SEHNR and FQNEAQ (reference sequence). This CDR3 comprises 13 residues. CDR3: CASSYTLGGEQYF. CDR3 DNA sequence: TGTGCCAGCAGCTACACGCTCGGGGGCGAGCAGTACTTC. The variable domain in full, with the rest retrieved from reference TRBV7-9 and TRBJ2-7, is DTGVSQNPRHKITKRGQNVTFRCDPISEHNRLYWYRQTLGQGPEFLTYFQNEAQLEKSRLLSDRFSAERPKGSFSTLEIQRTEQGDSAMYLCASSYTLGGEQYFGPGTRLTVT.

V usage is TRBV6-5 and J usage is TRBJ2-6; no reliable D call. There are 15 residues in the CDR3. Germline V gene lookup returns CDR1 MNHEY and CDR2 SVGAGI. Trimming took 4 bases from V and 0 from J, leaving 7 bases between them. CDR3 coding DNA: TGTGCCAGCAGTTCATCGACCTCTGGGGCCAACGTCCTGACTTTC. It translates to CASSSSTSGANVLTF.